The 26 T cell receptor beta chains presented below share a single source sample, sequenced in a study of T cells in Graves' hyperthyroidism and ophthalmopathy. TCR beta CDR3 sequences were amplified from RNA transcripts. Carried out on the TCR CDR3, a first-round RT-PCR used the HTBI primer set. TCRdb re-called the multiplex PCR reads through MiXCR, storing one row per CDR3 protein. This sample has roughly 350,000 distinct CDR3 sequences; about 14% occur once, and the top ten carry around a fifth. The sequencing sample was made of blood. The source of these receptors is a woman aged 30 to 39 with Graves' ophthalmopathy.

This clonotype came up many times. The rearrangement joins TRBV30 to TRBJ2-7, with TRBD1 as a possible D gene (5 bases). Trimming removed 2 bases from V and 2 bases from J, with 22 bases in between. CDR3 length: 17 amino acids. The germline CDR1 and CDR2 sequences are GTSNPN and SVGIG (reference sequence). In DNA form, the CDR3 reads TGTGCCTGGAGTACGATTCCCCGCCTGACAGCTACCTACGAGCAGTACTTC. This codes for CAWSTIPRLTATYEQYF.

Ten or more counts support this clonotype. V usage is TRBV5-1 and J usage is TRBJ2-2; TRBD1 is a possible D gene (6 bases). The germline V gene has CDR1 SGHRS and CDR2 YFSETQ. The CDR3 has 13 amino acids. V lost 9 bases to trimming and J lost 7 bases, with 16 bases between them. CDR3 protein: CATSRTVSGELFF. The CDR3 nucleotides read TGCGCCACTTCGCGGACAGTCAGCGGGGAGCTGTTTTTT. The full variable domain, in which reference TRBV5-1 and TRBJ2-2 provide the parts outside the CDR3, is KAGVTQTPRYLIKTRGQQVTLSCSPISGHRSVSWYQQTPGQGLQFLFEYFSETQRNKGNFPGRFSGRQFSNSRSEMNVSTLELGDSALYLCATSRTVSGELFFGEGSRLTVL.

There are a few counts of this clonotype. The J gene is TRBJ2-5, the V gene TRBV5-1, with 9 bases aligning to TRBD1. V was clipped by 6 bases and J by 5 bases; unmatched bases: 14. The CDR3 extends over 16 amino acids. Germline V gene sequence: CDR1 SGHRS, CDR2 YFSETQ. The CDR3 region has the DNA TGCGCCAGCACCGGGACAGGGTCGTACAGGGAGGAGACCCAGTACTTC. This translates into CASTGTGSYREETQYF.

There are a few counts of this clonotype. The J gene is TRBJ2-7, the V gene TRBV27, with D unresolved. Trimming stripped 5 bases from V and 6 bases from J, with 17 bases between. CDR3 length: 14 amino acids. The V gene's germline CDR1 is MNHEY and CDR2 SMNVEV (reference sequence). The CDR3 is CASSLSGPRSEQYF. CDR3 sequence (DNA): TGTGCCAGCAGTCTCTCCGGGCCAAGAAGCGAGCAGTACTTC.

This clonotype has ten or more counts. This sequence joins TRBV7-9 and TRBJ1-2; no firm D call. Germline V gives CDR1 SEHNR, CDR2 FQNEAQ (reference sequence). Trimming pared 0 bases from V and 4 bases from J, leaving 15 bases between. The CDR3 is made up of 16 amino acids. The CDR3 DNA reads TGTGCCAGCAGCTTAGCGTCGAGTGAGGCTGGCTATGGCTACACCTTC. Protein: CASSLASSEAGYGYTF. The full variable domain, rest sourced from reference TRBV7-9 and TRBJ1-2, is DTGVSQNPRHKITKRGQNVTFRCDPISEHNRLYWYRQTLGQGPEFLTYFQNEAQLEKSRLLSDRFSAERPKGSFSTLEIQRTEQGDSAMYLCASSLASSEAGYGYTFGSGTRLTVV.

This clonotype has ten or more counts. The DNA for the CDR3 is TGCAGTGCCAGACCTAGCGGGGGCACAGATACGCAGTATTTT. Translated, it gives CSARPSGGTDTQYF. V is TRBV20-1 and J is TRBJ2-3; TRBD2 aligns across 9 bases. This CDR3 region has 14 residues. With V trimmed by 6 bases and J by 1 base, 5 bases remained unmatched. The germline gives CDR1 DFQATT, CDR2 SNEGSKA (reference sequence).

The chain recombines TRBV4-1 with TRBJ2-2; 11 bases agree with TRBD2. Trimming at V came to 0 bases and at J to 5 bases, leaving 2 bases not matched to a gene. CDR1 is MGHRA and CDR2 is YSYEKL in the germline V gene. This CDR3 region has 16 residues. The CDR3 region is CASSQELAGGTGELFF. The CDR3, as DNA: TGCGCCAGCAGCCAAGAGCTAGCGGGAGGAACCGGGGAGCTGTTTTTT.

This clonotype has only one observation. The chain couples TRBV6-1 to TRBJ1-2, with a weak D call TRBD1 (5 bases). Germline assignment: CDR1 MNHNS and CDR2 SASEGT. Trimming shortened V by 3 bases and J by 4 bases, and 12 bases separated the two germline ends. The CDR3 sequence is 14 residues long. The CDR3 DNA reads TGTGCCAGCAGTGACCGGGACTCCACCTATGGCTACACCTTC. It is translated as CASSDRDSTYGYTF.

This clonotype was seen repeatedly, ten times or more. V usage is TRBV5-1 and J usage is TRBJ2-3; 8 nucleotides align to TRBD2. CDR1 is SGHRS and CDR2 is YFSETQ in the germline V gene. With 1 base clipped from V and 1 base from J, the junction kept 5 bases outside the gene matches. The CDR3 runs 16 residues. The CDR3 protein is CASSLLSGGGTDTQYF. In nucleotides, the CDR3 is TGCGCCAGCAGCTTGTTAAGCGGGGGTGGCACAGATACGCAGTATTTT.

At least ten counts were recorded for this clonotype. The genes are TRBV11-2 and TRBJ1-5; TRBD1 agrees at 7 bases. There are 13 residues in the CDR3. Per the germline V gene, CDR1 is SGHAT and CDR2 is FQNNGV. Trimming at V came to 0 bases and at J to 9 bases, leaving 2 bases not matched to a gene. CDR3 loop: CASSLEQGTPQHF. The CDR3 nucleotides are TGTGCCAGCAGCTTAGAACAGGGGACGCCCCAGCATTTT. The variable domain in full, completed from reference TRBV11-2 and TRBJ1-5, reads EAGVAQSPRYKIIEKRQSVAFWCNPISGHATLYWYQQILGQGPKLLIQFQNNGVVDDSQLPKDRFSAERLKGVDSTLKIQPAKLEDSAVYLCASSLEQGTPQHFGDGTRLSIL.

J is TRBJ1-2 and V is TRBV11-2, with TRBD1 matching 8 bases. Germline trimming cut 5 bases from V and 7 bases from J; bases unmatched to any gene: 12. From germline, CDR1 is SGHAT and CDR2 FQNNGV. The CDR3 consists of 15 residues. DNA of the CDR3: TGTGCCAGCAGCCAGAGGACCCAGGGGGCGGGTGGCTACACCTTC. Residues: CASSQRTQGAGGYTF.

The table lists this clonotype with many counts. The rearrangement uses TRBV6-1 and TRBJ1-5; no clear D gene. Looked up from germline, CDR1 is MNHNS and CDR2 is SASEGT. V gave up 5 bases and J gave up 3 bases, with 11 bases separating them. The CDR3 sequence is 14 residues long. Here the CDR3 reads CASSPGFANQPQHF. The CDR3 nucleotides are TGTGCCAGCAGTCCGGGGTTTGCCAATCAGCCCCAGCATTTT.

This clonotype was found many times. CDR3 coding DNA: TGTGCCAGCAGCTTGGCAGGGTTGGGCTCTCTTAGGCACACAGATACGCAGTATTTT. Its translation is CASSLAGLGSLRHTDTQYF. The chain couples TRBV5-5 to TRBJ2-3; TRBD1 is a possible D gene (5 bases). Per the germline V gene, CDR1 is SGHKS and CDR2 is YYEKEE (reference sequence). V lost 0 bases to trimming and J lost 2 bases, with 22 bases between them. This CDR3 region has 19 residues.

The chain uses TRBV6-6 and TRBJ2-5; TRBD2 agrees at 8 bases. Germline V gene lookup returns CDR1 MNHNY and CDR2 SVGAGI (reference sequence). The CDR3 contains 16 residues. V was pared by 2 bases and J by 4 bases, with 9 bases of the junction left unmatched. The CDR3 protein is CASSYGRGGFGETQYF. For the CDR3, the DNA is TGTGCCAGCAGTTACGGTCGGGGGGGCTTCGGAGAGACCCAGTACTTC.

The CDR3 nucleotides are TGTGCCAGCAAACAACCTGTGGGACAGACTTACAATGAGCAGTTCTTC. It specifies CASKQPVGQTYNEQFF. The chain carries TRBV6-2 or TRBV6-3 and TRBJ2-1; 7 bases map to TRBD1. This CDR3 is 16 amino acids long. CDR1 MNHEY and CDR2 SVGEGT come from the germline V gene. V dropped 7 bases and J dropped 4; count of bases not matched to a gene: 13.

This clonotype was counted only a few times. The chain employs TRBV6-5 and TRBJ2-7; D unresolved. Germline V gives CDR1 MNHEY, CDR2 SVGAGI. This CDR3 has 16 residues. Trimming took 0 bases from V and 2 from J, leaving 14 bases between them. The CDR3 region is CASSYSNSRRPYEQYF. The CDR3 coding sequence is TGTGCCAGCAGTTACTCGAACTCCCGCCGCCCCTACGAGCAGTACTTC.

CDR3 sequence reads: CACRDTMRYTF. As DNA, the CDR3 is TGTGCCTGCCGGGACACCATGCGCTACACCTTC. This sequence joins TRBV11-2 and TRBJ1-2; TRBD1 is a possible D gene (6 bases). Per the germline V gene, CDR1 is SGHAT and CDR2 is FQNNGV. The CDR3 runs to 11 residues. V was clipped by 11 bases and J by 9 bases, with 16 bases between them.

In this sample, this clonotype turned up many times. In DNA, the CDR3 is TGTGCCAGCAGCTCGGGCGGGGAGACCTACGAGCAGTACTTC. This codes for CASSSGGETYEQYF. The chain combines TRBV7-9 with TRBJ2-7, with TRBD2 as a possible D gene (6 bases). The V and J ends lost 4 bases and 2 bases respectively, with 12 bases between them. The CDR3 totals 14 residues. Germline lookup yields CDR1 SEHNR and CDR2 FQNEAQ (reference sequence).

This clonotype was seen repeatedly, ten times or more. J is TRBJ2-7 and V is TRBV7-2; possibly TRBD1 for D (6 bases). Trimming shortened V by 0 bases and J by 2 bases, and 14 bases separated the two germline ends. Germline values: CDR1 SGHTA, CDR2 FQGNSA. The CDR3 is 16 residues long. CDR3 region: CASSLATQGSTYEQYF. As DNA, the CDR3 is TGTGCCAGCAGCTTAGCGACACAGGGTTCCACCTACGAGCAGTACTTC. Together with reference TRBV7-2 and TRBJ2-7, the CDR3 gives the full variable domain: GAGVSQSPSNKVTEKGKDVELRCDPISGHTALYWYRQSLGQGLEFLIYFQGNSAPDKSGLPSDRFSAERTGGSVSTLTIQRTQQEDSAVYLCASSLATQGSTYEQYFGPGTRLTVT.

This clonotype has at least ten counts. The chain carries TRBV28 and TRBJ1-1; D call uncertain. Per the germline V gene, CDR1 is MDHEN and CDR2 is SYDVKM. Trimming cost V 2 bases and J 4 bases, with 8 bases left between them. This CDR3 is 13 amino acids long. The CDR3 is CASSLLAITEAFF. The DNA for the CDR3 is TGTGCCAGCAGTTTACTAGCCATCACTGAAGCTTTCTTT. Filled out from reference TRBV28 and TRBJ1-1, the complete variable domain reads DVKVTQSSRYLVKRTGEKVFLECVQDMDHENMFWYRQDPGLGLRLIYFSYDVKMKEKGDIPEGYSVSREKKERFSLILESASTNQTSMYLCASSLLAITEAFFGQGTRLTVV.

The rearrangement joins TRBV4-2 to TRBJ2-2; D is undetermined. V was clipped by 4 bases and J by 5 bases, with 14 bases between them. This CDR3 spans 15 amino acids. Germline V CDR1 and CDR2: LGHNA, YNFKEQ. CDR3 bases: TGTGCCAGCAGCCGGCAGGCAGGTTATACCGGGGAGCTGTTTTTT. Its protein is CASSRQAGYTGELFF.

In DNA, the CDR3 is TGTGCCAGCAGACCGGGACAGGTGCTATCCTACGAGCAGTACTTC. Its protein product is CASRPGQVLSYEQYF. This chain joins TRBV12-3 or TRBV12-4 and TRBJ2-7, with 8 bases identical to TRBD1. This CDR3 is built from 15 residues. V lost 6 bases, J lost 1 base, and 8 bases stayed unmatched.

This clonotype was seen many times. The genes are TRBV10-3 and TRBJ2-1, with TRBD2 matching 9 bases. The ends lost 11 bases at V and 9 bases at J; junction bases unmatched: 11. The CDR3 is 13 residues long. Germline assignment: CDR1 ENHRY and CDR2 SYGVKD. The CDR3 here is CAVSSGVLSEQFF. In DNA, the CDR3 is TGTGCCGTTTCTAGCGGGGTCCTGAGTGAGCAGTTCTTC.

The chain couples TRBV6-1 to TRBJ1-5; TRBD1 matches 8 bases. Germline trimming cut 5 bases from V and 15 bases from J; bases unmatched to any gene: 6. The CDR3 runs 11 residues. Per the germline V gene, CDR1 is MNHNS and CDR2 is SASEGT. The CDR3 loop is CASSYQGAWHF. The CDR3 DNA is TGTGCCAGCAGTTATCAGGGGGCTTGGCATTTT.

The chain joins TRBV20-1 to TRBJ2-2; D remains unclear. The CDR3 contains 14 residues. Per the germline V gene, CDR1 is DFQATT and CDR2 is SNEGSKA (reference sequence). The V and J ends lost 3 bases and 1 base respectively, with 9 bases between them. The CDR3 nucleotides are TGCAGTGCTAGTAGTCTCCAGAACACCGGGGAGCTGTTTTTT. The encoded protein is CSASSLQNTGELFF.

Ten or more counts support this clonotype. The chain carries TRBV7-2 and TRBJ2-1; 7 bases agree with TRBD2. The CDR3 contains 16 residues. With 5 bases clipped from V and 4 bases from J, the junction kept 11 bases outside the gene matches. Germline V gene data show CDR1 as SGHTA and CDR2 as FQGNSA. The CDR3 loop reads CASSPNAAGRYNEQFF. Written as DNA, the CDR3 is TGTGCCAGCAGCCCGAATGCAGCGGGGAGGTACAATGAGCAGTTCTTC.